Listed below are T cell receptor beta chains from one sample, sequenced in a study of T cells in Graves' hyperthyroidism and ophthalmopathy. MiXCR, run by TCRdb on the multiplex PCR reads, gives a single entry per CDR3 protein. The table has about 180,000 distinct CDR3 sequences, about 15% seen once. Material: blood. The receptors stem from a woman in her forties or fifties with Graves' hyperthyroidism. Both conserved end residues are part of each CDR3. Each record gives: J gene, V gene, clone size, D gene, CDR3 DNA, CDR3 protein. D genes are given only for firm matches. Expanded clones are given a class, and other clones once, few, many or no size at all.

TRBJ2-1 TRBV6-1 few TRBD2 TGTGCCAGCAGAACCTTCGCGGGGGGGCACAATGAGCAGTTCTTC CASRTFAGGHNEQFF
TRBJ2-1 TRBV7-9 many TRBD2 TGTGCCAGCAGCGTAAGACTAGCGGGGGCCCACAATGAGCAGTTCTTC CASSVRLAGAHNEQFF
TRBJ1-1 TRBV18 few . TGTGCCAGCTCACCCAGCAACACCGAGTATACTGAAGCTTTCTTT CASSPSNTEYTEAFF
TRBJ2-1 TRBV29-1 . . TGCAGTCAAACCACGGGGGATGAGCAGTTCTTC CSQTTGDEQFF
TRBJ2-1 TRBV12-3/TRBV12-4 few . TGTGCCAGCAGTTTAGCGGGGCTAACCTACAATGAGCAGTTCTTC CASSLAGLTYNEQFF
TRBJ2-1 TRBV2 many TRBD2 TGTGCCAGCAGGCAACTAGCGGGGGGGGGAAATGAGCAGTTCTTC CASRQLAGGGNEQFF
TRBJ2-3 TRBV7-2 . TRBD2 TGTGCCAGCAGCGGACAGGGACTAGCGGGAGGGGTGGGTTTTCGAGATACGCAGTATTTT CASSGQGLAGGVGFRDTQYF
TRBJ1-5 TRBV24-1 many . TGTGCCACCAGTGACCCGACATTTCCCCATCAGCCCCAGCATTTT CATSDPTFPHQPQHF
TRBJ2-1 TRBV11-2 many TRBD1 TGTGCCAGCAGCGTCGGACAGGGGCCCTACAATGAGCAGTTCTTC CASSVGQGPYNEQFF
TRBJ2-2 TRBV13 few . TGTGCCAGCCAGATGTCCGAACACCTCACCGGGGAGCTGTTTTTT CASQMSEHLTGELFF
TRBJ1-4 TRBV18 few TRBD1 TGTGCCAGCTCACCACTCAGACAGGGGTCGGGTGAAAAACTGTTTTTT CASSPLRQGSGEKLFF
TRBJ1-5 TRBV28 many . TGTGCCAGCAGACGAAGCAATCAGCCCCAGCATTTT CASRRSNQPQHF
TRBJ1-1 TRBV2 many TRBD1 TGTGCCAGCAGTGTATCTCGGACAGGGAGGGACACTGAAGCTTTCTTT CASSVSRTGRDTEAFF
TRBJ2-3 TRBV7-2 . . TGTGCCAGCAGCCCGCGTTCCGGGGGCACAGATACGCAGTATTTT CASSPRSGGTDTQYF
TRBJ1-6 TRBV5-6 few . TGTGCCAGCAGCTCCCAACGGACACGATCACCCCTCCACTTT CASSSQRTRSPLHF
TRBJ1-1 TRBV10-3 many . TGTGCCATCAGTGTGGGGGGGCTGGCTGAAGCTTTCTTT CAISVGGLAEAFF
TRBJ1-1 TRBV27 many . TGTGCCAGCAGTCTTCTACCCGGGGCTGAAGCTTTCTTT CASSLLPGAEAFF
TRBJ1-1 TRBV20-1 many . TGCAGTGCTAGACCAAGACTACTCGGAAGCGCTGAAGCTTTCTTT CSARPRLLGSAEAFF
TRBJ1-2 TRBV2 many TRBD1 TGTGCCATCCGGGAAGCGACAGGGGGGTATGGCTACACCTTC CAIREATGGYGYTF
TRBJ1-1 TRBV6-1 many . TGTGCCAGCAGTAAGACAGGCCTCGGAGGGAACACTGAAGCTTTCTTT CASSKTGLGGNTEAFF
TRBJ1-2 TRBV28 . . TGTGCCAGCAGTGACACCGGGACCATAAACTATGGCTACACCTTC CASSDTGTINYGYTF
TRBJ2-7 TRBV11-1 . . TGTGCCAGCAGCTTTTCCGCGGGCGCAAGTAGGGACGAGCAGTACTTC CASSFSAGASRDEQYF
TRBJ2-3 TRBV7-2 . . TGTGCCAGCAGCTTTATGACAGATACGCAGTATTTT CASSFMTDTQYF
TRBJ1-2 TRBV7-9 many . TGTGCCAGCAGCTCGGCGGGGGACGGCTACACCTTC CASSSAGDGYTF
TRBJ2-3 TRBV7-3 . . TGTGCCAGCAGCCACGAAGGAGATACGCAGTATTTT CASSHEGDTQYF
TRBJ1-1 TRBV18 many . TGTGCCAGCTCACCTACGACAGGGAACACTGAAGCTTTCTTT CASSPTTGNTEAFF
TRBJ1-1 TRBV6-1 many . TGTGCCAGTAGTACCCTTGGCACTGAAGCTTTCTTT CASSTLGTEAFF
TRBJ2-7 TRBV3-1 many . TGTGCCAGCAGCCAAGATAAGTTCGAGCAGTACTTC CASSQDKFEQYF
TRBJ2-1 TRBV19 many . TGTGCCAGTAGAGGAGGGCCGCATGAGCAGTTCTTC CASRGGPHEQFF
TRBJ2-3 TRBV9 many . TGTGCCAGCAGCGGGGTGAAAGGCACAGATACGCAGTATTTT CASSGVKGTDTQYF
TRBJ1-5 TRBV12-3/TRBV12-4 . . TGTGCCAGCAGACCCGAACAGGGCTTCAGCAATCAGCCCCAGCATTTT CASRPEQGFSNQPQHF
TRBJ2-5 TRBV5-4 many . TGTGCCATAGGGGACCAAGAGACCCAGTACTTC CAIGDQETQYF
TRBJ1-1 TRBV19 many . TGTGCCAGTACCATCCTAGGGGGGACTACTGAAGCTTTCTTT CASTILGGTTEAFF